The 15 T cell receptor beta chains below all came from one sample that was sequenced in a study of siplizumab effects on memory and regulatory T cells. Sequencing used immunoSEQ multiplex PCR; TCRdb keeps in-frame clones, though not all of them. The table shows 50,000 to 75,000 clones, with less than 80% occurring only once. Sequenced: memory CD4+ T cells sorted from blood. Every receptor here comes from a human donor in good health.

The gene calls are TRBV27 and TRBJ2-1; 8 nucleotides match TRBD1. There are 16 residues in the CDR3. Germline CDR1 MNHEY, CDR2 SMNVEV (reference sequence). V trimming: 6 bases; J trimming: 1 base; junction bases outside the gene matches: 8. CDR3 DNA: TGTGCCAGCAGATCATCCGGGACAGGATCCTACAATGAGCAGTTCTTC. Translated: CASRSSGTGSYNEQFF.

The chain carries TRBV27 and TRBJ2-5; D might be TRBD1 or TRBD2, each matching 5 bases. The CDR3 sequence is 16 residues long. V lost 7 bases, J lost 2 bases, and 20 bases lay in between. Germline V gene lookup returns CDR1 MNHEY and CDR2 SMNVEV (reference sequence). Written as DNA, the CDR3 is TGTGCCAGCACCGCCGGGCAGGGACGAGGACAAGAGACCCAGTACTTC. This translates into CASTAGQGRGQETQYF.

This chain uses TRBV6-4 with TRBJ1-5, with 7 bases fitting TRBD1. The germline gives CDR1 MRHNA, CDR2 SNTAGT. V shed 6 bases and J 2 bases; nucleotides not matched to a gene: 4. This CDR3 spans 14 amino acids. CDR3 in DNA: TGTGCCAGCAGCCAAGGGACAGGCAATCAGCCCCAGCATTTT. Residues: CASSQGTGNQPQHF.

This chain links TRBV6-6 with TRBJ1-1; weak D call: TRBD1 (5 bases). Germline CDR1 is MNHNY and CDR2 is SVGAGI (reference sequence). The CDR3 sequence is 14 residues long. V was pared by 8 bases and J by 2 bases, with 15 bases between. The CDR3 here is CASRDSFRNTEAFF. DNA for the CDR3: TGTGCCAGCCGGGACTCATTTAGAAACACTGAAGCTTTCTTT.

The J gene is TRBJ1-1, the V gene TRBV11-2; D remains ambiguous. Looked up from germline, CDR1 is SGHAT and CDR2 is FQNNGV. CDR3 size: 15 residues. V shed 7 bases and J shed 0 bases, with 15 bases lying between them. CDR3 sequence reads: CASTPTSSMNTEAFF. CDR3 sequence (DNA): TGTGCCAGCACCCCCACTTCATCTATGAACACTGAAGCTTTCTTT.

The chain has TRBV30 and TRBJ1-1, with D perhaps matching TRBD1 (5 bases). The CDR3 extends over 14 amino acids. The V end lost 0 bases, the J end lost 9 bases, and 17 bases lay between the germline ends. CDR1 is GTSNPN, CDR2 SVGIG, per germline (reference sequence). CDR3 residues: CAWSVAGYGTQAFF. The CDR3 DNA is TGTGCCTGGAGTGTAGCGGGGTATGGGACTCAAGCTTTCTTT.

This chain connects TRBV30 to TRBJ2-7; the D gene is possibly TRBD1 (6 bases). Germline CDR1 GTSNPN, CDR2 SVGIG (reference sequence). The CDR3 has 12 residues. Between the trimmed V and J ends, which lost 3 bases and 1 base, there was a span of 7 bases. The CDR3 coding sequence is TGTGCCTGGAGGGACAGTTCCTACGAGCAGTACTTC. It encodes CAWRDSSYEQYF.

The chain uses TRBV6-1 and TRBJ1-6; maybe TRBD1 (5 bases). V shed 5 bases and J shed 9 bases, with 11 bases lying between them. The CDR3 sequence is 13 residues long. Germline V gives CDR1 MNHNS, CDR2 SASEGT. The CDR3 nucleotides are TGTGCCAGCAGTTATAATCAGGGTTCACCCCTCCACTTT. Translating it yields CASSYNQGSPLHF.

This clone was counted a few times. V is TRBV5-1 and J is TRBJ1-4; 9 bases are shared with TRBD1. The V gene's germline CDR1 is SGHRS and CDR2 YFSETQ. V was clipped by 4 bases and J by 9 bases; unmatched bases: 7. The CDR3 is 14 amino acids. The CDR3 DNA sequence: TGCGCCAGCAGCCCGGGACAGGGTGTAAAAAAACTGTTTTTT. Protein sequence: CASSPGQGVKKLFF.

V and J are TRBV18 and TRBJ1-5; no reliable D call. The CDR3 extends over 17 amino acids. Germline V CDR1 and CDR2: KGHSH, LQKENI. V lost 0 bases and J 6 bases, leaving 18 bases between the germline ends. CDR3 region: CASSPPLARDGIQPQHF. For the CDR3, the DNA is TGTGCCAGCTCACCACCGTTGGCGAGGGATGGAATTCAGCCCCAGCATTTT.

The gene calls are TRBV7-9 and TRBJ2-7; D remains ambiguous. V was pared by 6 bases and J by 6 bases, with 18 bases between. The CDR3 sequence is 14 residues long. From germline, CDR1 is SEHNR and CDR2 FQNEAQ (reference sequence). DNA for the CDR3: TGTGCCAGCAGTTCATCGGACCTCCGCGGCGAGCAGTACTTC. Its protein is CASSSSDLRGEQYF.

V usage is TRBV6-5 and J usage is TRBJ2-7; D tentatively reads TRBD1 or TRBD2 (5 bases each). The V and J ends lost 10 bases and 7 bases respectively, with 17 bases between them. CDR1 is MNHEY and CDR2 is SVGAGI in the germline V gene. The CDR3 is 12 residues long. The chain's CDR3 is CATWGRTVEQYF. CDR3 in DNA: TGTGCCACGTGGGGCCGGACTGTTGAGCAGTACTTC.

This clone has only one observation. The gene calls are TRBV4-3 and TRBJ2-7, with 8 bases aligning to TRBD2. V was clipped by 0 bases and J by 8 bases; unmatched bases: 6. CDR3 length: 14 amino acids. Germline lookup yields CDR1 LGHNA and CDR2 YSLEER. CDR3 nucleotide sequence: TGCGCCAGCAGCCAAGATATGTCGGGGGGGAAGCAGTACTTC. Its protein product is CASSQDMSGGKQYF.

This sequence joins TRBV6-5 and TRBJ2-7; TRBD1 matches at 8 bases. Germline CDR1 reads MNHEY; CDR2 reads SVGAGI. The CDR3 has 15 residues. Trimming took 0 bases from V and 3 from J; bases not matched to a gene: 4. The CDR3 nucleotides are TGTGCCAGCAGTTACTCACCCGGGACAGGCTACGAGCAGTACTTC. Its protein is CASSYSPGTGYEQYF.

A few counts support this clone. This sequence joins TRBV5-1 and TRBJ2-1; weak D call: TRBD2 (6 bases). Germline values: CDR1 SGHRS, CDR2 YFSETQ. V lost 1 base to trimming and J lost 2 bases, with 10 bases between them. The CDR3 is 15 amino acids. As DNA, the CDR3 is TGCGCCAGCAGCTTGCCCGGGAGTACCTACAATGAGCAGTTCTTC. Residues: CASSLPGSTYNEQFF.